The source of this T cell receptor beta chain is a study of technical replicates of blood from four donors (dated by TCRdb to about 2017). The germline V gene (reference sequence) supplies CDR1 MNHEY and CDR2 SMNVEV. After removal of 5 bases from V and 4 bases from J, the junction retains 5 bases not matched to a gene. The CDR3 has 15 amino acids, counting the end cysteine and phenylalanine. Solely the CDR3 DNA is kept, with 45 bases framed from the first base. Comments on this clone: It has no known antigen specificity. No much larger clonotype is one base removed from it; base qualities were not supplied.

The library was built by means of the immunoSEQ multiplex PCR assay. TCRdb carries this immuneACCESS record with in-frame sequences only. Its versions omit some clonotypes, under half of them owing to an unresolved V gene in the studies checked, with the rest unexplained. This sample is represented by around 69,000 clones; 75% to 90% of them were singletons. The top ten clonotypes cover roughly 5% of the sample. The V gene is TRBV27 and the J gene is TRBJ2-2; 9 junctional bases match TRBD2. This sequence originates from a human donor in good health. Some clones in this sample may be carry-over from other donors' samples. Sample: PBMCs. The base sequence is TGTGCCAGCAGTGGCGCGGGAGGGCTCACCGGGGAGCTGTTTTTT. Its coded protein is CASSGAGGLTGELFF.